Listed below are T cell receptor beta chains from one sample, sequenced in a study of blood T cell repertoires in COVID-19. Assay used: immunoSEQ multiplex PCR; TCRdb lists only in-frame clones, some missing. The data contain 100,000 to 150,000 clones, roughly 86% of them singletons. The sample consisted of peripheral blood. The receptors were sampled from a woman aged 70-85 years with COVID-19, enrolled during active disease. Both conserved end residues are part of each CDR3. Fields, in order: D gene, clone size, J gene, V gene, CDR3 DNA, CDR3 protein. A D gene is named only where the DNA matches it firmly. Expanded clones get a size class; other rows say once, few or many, or leave the size out.

d_gene: .
abundance: .
j_gene: TRBJ2-7
v_gene: TRBV7-2
CDR3nt: TGTGCCAGCAGCTTAGCGGGGGGGCCTGACGAGCAGTACTTC
CDR3aa: CASSLAGGPDEQYF

d_gene: TRBD1
abundance: .
j_gene: TRBJ1-1
v_gene: TRBV18
CDR3nt: TGTGCCAGCTCACCACCACTTGGGGGGACAGCCACTGAAGCTTTCTTT
CDR3aa: CASSPPLGGTATEAFF

d_gene: TRBD1
abundance: once
j_gene: TRBJ1-1
v_gene: TRBV3-1/TRBV3-2
CDR3nt: TGTGCCAGCAGCCAAGAGGGGACAGCGAACACTGAAGCTTTCTTT
CDR3aa: CASSQEGTANTEAFF

d_gene: TRBD1
abundance: .
j_gene: TRBJ1-1
v_gene: TRBV30
CDR3nt: TGTGCCTGGAGCCCCGGCCCGTACAGGGGGGGAGCTTTCTTT
CDR3aa: CAWSPGPYRGGAFF

d_gene: .
abundance: .
j_gene: TRBJ2-3
v_gene: TRBV20-1
CDR3nt: TGCAGTGCTAGTTTTCTAGAATTAGATACGCAGTATTTT
CDR3aa: CSASFLELDTQYF

d_gene: TRBD2
abundance: .
j_gene: TRBJ2-1
v_gene: TRBV3-1/TRBV3-2
CDR3nt: TGTGCCAGCAGCCCGACAGGGACTAGCGGGGGCCTGAGGCAGTTCTTC
CDR3aa: CASSPTGTSGGLRQFF

d_gene: .
abundance: once
j_gene: TRBJ1-5
v_gene: TRBV15
CDR3nt: TGTGCCACCAGCAGAGACAGGGCTTACAATCAGCCCCAGCATTTT
CDR3aa: CATSRDRAYNQPQHF

d_gene: .
abundance: .
j_gene: TRBJ2-7
v_gene: TRBV20-1
CDR3nt: TGCAGTGCTAGAGTAGCCGAGCAGTACTTC
CDR3aa: CSARVAEQYF

d_gene: .
abundance: .
j_gene: TRBJ1-1
v_gene: TRBV5-1
CDR3nt: TGCGCCAGCAGCTTGGACCTACTACAAAGGAACACTGAAGCTTTCTTT
CDR3aa: CASSLDLLQRNTEAFF

d_gene: TRBD1
abundance: .
j_gene: TRBJ2-5
v_gene: TRBV19
CDR3nt: TGTGCCAGTAGGACCGGGACAGGGGGCGTCGAGACCCAGTACTTC
CDR3aa: CASRTGTGGVETQYF

d_gene: .
abundance: .
j_gene: TRBJ2-2
v_gene: TRBV6-5
CDR3nt: TGTGCCAGCATGATCGGTACGAACACCGGGGAGCTGTTTTTT
CDR3aa: CASMIGTNTGELFF

d_gene: TRBD1
abundance: once
j_gene: TRBJ1-5
v_gene: TRBV9
CDR3nt: TGTGCCAGCAGCGCCACGACAGGGGATAATCAGCCCCAGCATTTT
CDR3aa: CASSATTGDNQPQHF

d_gene: TRBD2
abundance: .
j_gene: TRBJ2-5
v_gene: TRBV5-5
CDR3nt: TGTGCCAGCAGCAAGGGCGGGACTAACCAAGAGACCCAGTACTTC
CDR3aa: CASSKGGTNQETQYF

d_gene: .
abundance: .
j_gene: TRBJ2-7
v_gene: TRBV15
CDR3nt: TGTGCCACCAGCAGAGAATACAGCTCCTACGAGCAGTACTTC
CDR3aa: CATSREYSSYEQYF

d_gene: TRBD1
abundance: few
j_gene: TRBJ1-1
v_gene: TRBV5-1
CDR3nt: TGCGCCAGCAGCTTGTTTTGGACAGGGGGCGATATCGGCACTGAAGCTTTCTTT
CDR3aa: CASSLFWTGGDIGTEAFF

d_gene: .
abundance: .
j_gene: TRBJ1-5
v_gene: TRBV20-1
CDR3nt: TGCAGTGCTAGTGTACAGTTGCCCGATCAGCCCCAGCATTTT
CDR3aa: CSASVQLPDQPQHF

d_gene: .
abundance: once
j_gene: TRBJ1-1
v_gene: TRBV20-1
CDR3nt: TGCAGTGCGGTCCGGGACACCCAAGCTTTCTTT
CDR3aa: CSAVRDTQAFF

d_gene: .
abundance: once
j_gene: TRBJ2-7
v_gene: TRBV6-1
CDR3nt: TGTGCCAGCAGTGATAGGAGGGTTCCCCCCCTCTACGAGCAGTACTTC
CDR3aa: CASSDRRVPPLYEQYF

d_gene: .
abundance: .
j_gene: TRBJ1-1
v_gene: TRBV7-2
CDR3nt: TGTGCCAGCAGCTTATCGTCGGGGGTCACTGAAGCTTTCTTT
CDR3aa: CASSLSSGVTEAFF